The 14 T cell receptor beta chains presented below share a single source sample, sequenced in a study of beta chain features in type 1 diabetes. The whole isolated RNA underwent reverse transcription, so sequencing captured expressed TCRB transcripts. Clones were sequenced by immunoSEQ multiplex PCR, and TCRdb holds only the in-frame ones, with some missing. The table shows roughly 230,000 clones, with approximately 11% occurring only once. The antigens these receptors bind are not known. General study results and limits: Shortening of TCRB CDR3s, moderate but significant, appeared in all four CD4+ subsets of Type 1 diabetes patients.

The sequenced sample consisted of naive CD4+ T cells from blood. These receptors originate from a man aged 25 to 45 with type 1 diabetes.

The chain employs TRBV27 and TRBJ2-3; maybe TRBD1 (5 bases). Germline V gene data show CDR1 as MNHEY and CDR2 as SMNVEV (reference sequence). This CDR3 has 13 residues. Trimming removed 2 bases at V and 5 bases at J, with 8 bases between. DNA for the CDR3: TGTGCCAGCAGTTTAGGGGCAGGAGATACGCAGTATTTT. Translating it yields CASSLGAGDTQYF.

This clone came up a few times. The rearrangement uses TRBV6-5 and TRBJ1-5, with 9 bases aligning to TRBD1. The V gene's germline CDR1 is MNHEY and CDR2 SVGAGI. V was clipped by 6 bases and J by 0 bases; unmatched bases: 3. This CDR3 region has 15 residues. CDR3 sequence reads: CASRRDRDSNQPQHF. For the CDR3, the DNA is TGTGCCAGCAGAAGGGACAGGGATAGCAATCAGCCCCAGCATTTT.

V gene TRBV7-9 combines with J gene TRBJ1-1; D possibly corresponds to TRBD1 (5 bases). Between the trimmed V and J ends, which lost 7 bases and 2 bases, there was a span of 14 bases. Germline-derived CDR1 and CDR2 are SEHNR and FQNEAQ (reference sequence). CDR3 size: 14 residues. This CDR3 is CASTSLGRNTEAFF. The CDR3 coding sequence is TGTGCCAGCACCTCCTTGGGGCGAAACACTGAAGCTTTCTTT. Variable domain in full (rest from reference TRBV7-9 and TRBJ1-1): DTGVSQNPRHKITKRGQNVTFRCDPISEHNRLYWYRQTLGQGPEFLTYFQNEAQLEKSRLLSDRFSAERPKGSFSTLEIQRTEQGDSAMYLCASTSLGRNTEAFFGQGTRLTVV.

This clone showed up just a few times. CDR3 DNA: TGTGCCAGCAGGGGACGGACAGACACAGATACGCAGTATTTT. Translating gives CASRGRTDTDTQYF. This sequence joins TRBV7-3 and TRBJ2-3; D perhaps matches TRBD1 (6 bases). V was clipped by 6 bases and J by 2 bases, with 12 bases between them. Germline V gene data show CDR1 as SGHTA and CDR2 as FQGTGA. The CDR3 sequence is 14 residues long.

The rearrangement links TRBV9 to TRBJ2-3, with unresolved D. The CDR3 spans 13 residues. CDR1 and CDR2 from the germline V gene are SGDLS and YYNGEE. Trimming took off 4 bases at V and 2 bases at J, with 8 bases between the two ends. CDR3 nucleotide sequence: TGTGCCAGCAGCTTAAGCCCCACAGATACGCAGTATTTT. It translates to CASSLSPTDTQYF.

V usage is TRBV5-1 and J usage is TRBJ2-7; D remains unclear. Germline assignment: CDR1 SGHRS and CDR2 YFSETQ. Trimming removed 6 bases at V and 6 bases at J, with 16 bases between. This CDR3 region has 13 residues. The CDR3 protein is CASKSSVNGEQYF. The CDR3 bases are TGCGCCAGCAAGTCGTCGGTCAACGGCGAGCAGTACTTC.

The V and J genes are TRBV27 and TRBJ2-2, with 11 nucleotides matching TRBD2. Germline values: CDR1 MNHEY, CDR2 SMNVEV (reference sequence). The CDR3 runs to 19 residues. Trimming cost V 6 bases and J 0 bases; bases outside gene matches: 12. CDR3 sequence (DNA): TGTGCCAGCAGGAGGTTTAGCGGGGGGGAACCTGCGAACACCGGGGAGCTGTTTTTT. It specifies CASRRFSGGEPANTGELFF.

The chain couples TRBV9 to TRBJ2-1, with D tentatively TRBD1 (5 bases). The CDR3 totals 15 residues. Germline CDR1 SGDLS, CDR2 YYNGEE. With 3 bases removed from V and 3 bases from J, the gap between germline ends came to 13 bases. CDR3 nucleotides: TGTGCCAGCAGCGCACAGGTGACCCTCTACAATGAGCAGTTCTTC. This gives the protein CASSAQVTLYNEQFF. The whole variable domain, filled in from reference TRBV9 and TRBJ2-1, reads DSGVTQTPKHLITATGQRVTLRCSPRSGDLSVYWYQQSLDQGLQFLIQYYNGEERAKGNILERFSAQQFPDLHSELNLSSLELGDSALYFCASSAQVTLYNEQFFGPGTRLTVL.

The J gene is TRBJ1-6, the V gene TRBV5-1, with a possible D match to TRBD1 (5 bases). Per the germline V gene, CDR1 is SGHRS and CDR2 is YFSETQ. There are 17 residues in the CDR3. Between the trimmed V and J ends, which lost 3 bases and 0 bases, there was a span of 13 bases. CDR3 region: CASSSTGGSSYNSPLHF. The CDR3 DNA sequence: TGCGCCAGCAGCTCCACCGGGGGAAGCTCCTATAATTCACCCCTCCACTTT. Full variable domain (remainder filled in from reference TRBV5-1 and TRBJ1-6): KAGVTQTPRYLIKTRGQQVTLSCSPISGHRSVSWYQQTPGQGLQFLFEYFSETQRNKGNFPGRFSGRQFSNSRSEMNVSTLELGDSALYLCASSSTGGSSYNSPLHFGNGTRLTVT.

This clone has a handful of counts. This chain links TRBV9 with TRBJ2-5, with 8 bases aligning to TRBD1. Trimming removed 3 bases from V and 4 bases from J; junction bases left unmatched: 8. The germline gives CDR1 SGDLS, CDR2 YYNGEE. This CDR3 comprises 15 residues. The CDR3 protein is CASSGAGTGGETQYF. The CDR3 DNA reads as TGTGCCAGCAGCGGGGCCGGGACAGGAGGAGAGACCCAGTACTTC.

The V call is TRBV19, the J call TRBJ1-6; tentatively, D is TRBD1 (6 bases). The CDR3 consists of 13 residues. Trimming removed 5 bases at V and 8 bases at J, with 10 bases between. CDR1 LNHDA and CDR2 SQIVND come from the germline V gene (reference sequence). CDR3 in DNA: TGTGCCAGTAGTGGGACAAGGGATTCACCCCTCCACTTT. Translated: CASSGTRDSPLHF.

This clone has just a few counts. This chain connects TRBV7-2 to TRBJ1-1; weak D call: TRBD1 (5 bases). V gave up 2 bases and J gave up 1 base, with 8 bases separating them. Germline values: CDR1 SGHTA, CDR2 FQGNSA. The length of the CDR3 is 14 residues. In nucleotides, the CDR3 is TGTGCCAGCAGCTTACTGGGGCCGAACACTGAAGCTTTCTTT. As protein: CASSLLGPNTEAFF.

The V gene is TRBV18, the J gene TRBJ2-7; tentatively, D is TRBD2 (6 bases). V was shortened by 2 bases and J by 2 bases, with 10 bases between the two germline ends. The CDR3 is 14 amino acids. Germline CDR1 and CDR2: KGHSH and LQKENI. CDR3 residues: CASSPAGGPYEQYF. In DNA, the CDR3 is TGTGCCAGCTCACCAGCCGGGGGACCCTACGAGCAGTACTTC. Variable domain in full (rest from reference TRBV18 and TRBJ2-7): NAGVMQNPRHLVRRRGQEARLRCSPMKGHSHVYWYRQLPEEGLKFMVYLQKENIIDESGMPKERFSAEFPKEGPSILRIQQVVRGDSAAYFCASSPAGGPYEQYFGPGTRLTVT.

As regards this clone: The same CDR3 arises from other DNA sequences in this sample as well. The chain combines TRBV2 with TRBJ1-6; weak D call: TRBD1 (5 bases). V gave up 2 bases and J gave up 1 base, with 6 bases separating them. This CDR3 is 15 amino acids long. Germline V gene data show CDR1 as SNHLY and CDR2 as FYNNEI. The CDR3 region is CASSEQGSYNSPLHF. CDR3 in DNA: TGTGCCAGCAGTGAACAGGGATCCTATAATTCACCCCTCCACTTT. Using reference TRBV2 and TRBJ1-6 for the parts outside the CDR3, the full variable domain is EPEVTQTPSHQVTQMGQEVILRCVPISNHLYFYWYRQILGQKVEFLVSFYNNEISEKSEIFDDQFSVERPDGSNFTLKIRSTKLEDSAMYFCASSEQGSYNSPLHFGNGTRLTVT.